The T cell receptor (beta chain) described here comes from a study of blood T cell repertoires in COVID-19. Study-level background: Some COVID-19 samples were acute and others convalescent; all came from the United States, Italy and Spain. Sources were T cells, B-cell-depleted T cells, or PBMCs; the material itself was cDNA or gDNA.

Trimming removed 4 bases from V and 4 bases from J; junction bases left unmatched: 5. CDR1 and CDR2 from the germline V gene are SGHDN and FVKESK. The CDR3 runs 15 residues. In the authors' workflow: Reference gene primers were amplified, and this amplification served to estimate nucleated cell counts. Profiled with immunoSEQ multiplex PCR; TCRdb holds only in-frame clones, not every one. The DNA gave D and trimming, while V, J and clone size come from that table. This sample has fewer than 25,000 clones, with about 87% found just once. The clonotype comes from a human donor in a cohort sampled during active COVID-19. The donor label of this sample is uncertain. The chain combines TRBV14 with TRBJ2-1; 9 bases match TRBD2. Sequenced sample: peripheral blood. This chain's CDR3 is CASSRGLATYNEQFF. CDR3 DNA: TGTGCCAGCAGCCGGGGACTAGCTACATACAATGAGCAGTTCTTC.